In this sample, the clone carrying this TCR beta chain turned up once. The antigen remains unidentified. This CDR3 is built from 17 residues. Germline assignment: CDR1 SNHLY and CDR2 FYNNEI. With 7 bases clipped from V and 2 bases from J, the junction kept 9 bases outside the gene matches. Though probably carrying unrecorded immune exposures, donors were nominally healthy at sampling. This specimen comes from a study of cytomegalovirus exposure and HLA in healthy donors. Looking at the study overall: Unique TCR beta sequences numbering some 120 million came from around 180 million T cells in an earlier analysis.

Study-wide findings and caveats: Later on, analysis showed that most CMV-associated TCR beta chains appeared to be HLA-restricted.

PCR primers comprised 60 Vbeta and 13 Jbeta primers. Method: immunoSEQ multiplex PCR; TCRdb's copy keeps in-frame clones and lacks some. The table lists roughly 200,000 clones, 70% of them singletons, with less than 3% in the top ten. Sample: PBMCs. The chain links TRBV2 to TRBJ2-3, with TRBD2 matching 13 bases. The receptor's source is a man aged 40-49 years in good health and CMV-seropositive. In nucleotides, the CDR3 is TGTGCCAGCAAGGGTACGGGACTAGCGGGGAACACAGATACGCAGTATTTT. As protein: CASKGTGLAGNTDTQYF.